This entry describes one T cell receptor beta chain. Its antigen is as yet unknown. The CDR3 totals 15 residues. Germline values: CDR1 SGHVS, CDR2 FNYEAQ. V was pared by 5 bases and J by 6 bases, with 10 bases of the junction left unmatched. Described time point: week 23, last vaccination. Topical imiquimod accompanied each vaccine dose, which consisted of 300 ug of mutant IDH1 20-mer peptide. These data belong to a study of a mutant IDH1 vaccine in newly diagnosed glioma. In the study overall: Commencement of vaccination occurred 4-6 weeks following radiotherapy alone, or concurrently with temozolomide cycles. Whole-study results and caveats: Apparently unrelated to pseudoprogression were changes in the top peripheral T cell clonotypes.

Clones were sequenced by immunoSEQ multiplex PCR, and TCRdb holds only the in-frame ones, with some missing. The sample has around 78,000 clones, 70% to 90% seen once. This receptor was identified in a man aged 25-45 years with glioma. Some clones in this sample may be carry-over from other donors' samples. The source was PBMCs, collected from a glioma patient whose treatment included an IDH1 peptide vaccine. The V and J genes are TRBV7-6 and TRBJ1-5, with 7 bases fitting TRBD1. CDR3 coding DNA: TGTGCCAGCAGCCGGGACAGTTCCCCAAGTCAGCCCCAGCATTTT. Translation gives CASSRDSSPSQPQHF. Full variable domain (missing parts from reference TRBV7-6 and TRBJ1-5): GAGVSQSPRYKVTKRGQDVALRCDPISGHVSLYWYRQALGQGPEFLTYFNYEAQQDKSGLPNDRFSAERPEGSISTLTIQRTEQRDSAMYRCASSRDSSPSQPQHFGDGTRLSIL.